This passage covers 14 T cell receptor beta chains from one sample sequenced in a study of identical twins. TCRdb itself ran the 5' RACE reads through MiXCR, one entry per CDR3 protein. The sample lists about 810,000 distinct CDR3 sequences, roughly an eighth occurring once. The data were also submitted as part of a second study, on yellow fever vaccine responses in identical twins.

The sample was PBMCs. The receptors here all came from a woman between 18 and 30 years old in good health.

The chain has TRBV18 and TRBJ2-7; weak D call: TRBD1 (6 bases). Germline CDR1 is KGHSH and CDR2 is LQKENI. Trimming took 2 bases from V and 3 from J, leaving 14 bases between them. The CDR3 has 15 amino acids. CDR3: CASSPVGQLGYEQYF. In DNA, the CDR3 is TGTGCCAGCTCACCAGTAGGACAGCTCGGCTACGAGCAGTACTTC.

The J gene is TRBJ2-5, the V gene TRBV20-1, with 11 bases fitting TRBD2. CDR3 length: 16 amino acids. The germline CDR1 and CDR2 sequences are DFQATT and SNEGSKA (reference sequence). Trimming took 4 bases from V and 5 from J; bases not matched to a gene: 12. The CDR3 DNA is TGCAGTGCTATCTCACTAGCGGGGGCCTGGGGGGAGACCCAGTACTTC. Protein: CSAISLAGAWGETQYF.

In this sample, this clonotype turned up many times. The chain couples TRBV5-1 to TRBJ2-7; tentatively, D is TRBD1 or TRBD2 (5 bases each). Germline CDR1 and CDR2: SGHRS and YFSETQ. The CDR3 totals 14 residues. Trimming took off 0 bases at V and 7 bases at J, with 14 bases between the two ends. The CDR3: CASSLDSSEGEQYF. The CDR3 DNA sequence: TGCGCCAGCAGCTTGGATTCCAGCGAGGGGGAGCAGTACTTC.

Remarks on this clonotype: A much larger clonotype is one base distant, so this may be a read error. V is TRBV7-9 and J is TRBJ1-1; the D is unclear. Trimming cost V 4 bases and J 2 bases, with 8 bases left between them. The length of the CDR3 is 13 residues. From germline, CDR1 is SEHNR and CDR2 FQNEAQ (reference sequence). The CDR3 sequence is CASSSRHNTEAFF. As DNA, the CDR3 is TGTGCCAGCAGCTCCCGACACAACACTGAAGCTTTCTTT.

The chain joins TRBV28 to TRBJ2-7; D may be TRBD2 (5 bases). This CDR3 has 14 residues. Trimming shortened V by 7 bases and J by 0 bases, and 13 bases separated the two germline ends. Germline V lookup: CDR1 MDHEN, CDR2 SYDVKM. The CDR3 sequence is CASTQIGVSYEQYF. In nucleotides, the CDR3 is TGTGCCAGCACCCAAATCGGGGTCTCCTACGAGCAGTACTTC.

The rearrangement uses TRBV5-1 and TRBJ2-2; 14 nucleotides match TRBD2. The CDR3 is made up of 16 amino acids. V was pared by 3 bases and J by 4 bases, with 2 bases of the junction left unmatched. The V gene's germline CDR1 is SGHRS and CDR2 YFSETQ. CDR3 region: CASSSGTSGGTGELFF. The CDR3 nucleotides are TGCGCCAGCAGCTCAGGGACTAGCGGGGGCACCGGGGAGCTGTTTTTT. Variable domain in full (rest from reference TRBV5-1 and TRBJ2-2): KAGVTQTPRYLIKTRGQQVTLSCSPISGHRSVSWYQQTPGQGLQFLFEYFSETQRNKGNFPGRFSGRQFSNSRSEMNVSTLELGDSALYLCASSSGTSGGTGELFFGEGSRLTVL.

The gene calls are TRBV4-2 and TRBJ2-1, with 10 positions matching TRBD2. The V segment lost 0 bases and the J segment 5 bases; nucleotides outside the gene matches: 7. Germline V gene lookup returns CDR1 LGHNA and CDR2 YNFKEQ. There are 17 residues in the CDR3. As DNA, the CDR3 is TGTGCCAGCAGCCAAGATGTAGGACTAGCGGTTGACAATGAGCAGTTCTTC. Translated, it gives CASSQDVGLAVDNEQFF.

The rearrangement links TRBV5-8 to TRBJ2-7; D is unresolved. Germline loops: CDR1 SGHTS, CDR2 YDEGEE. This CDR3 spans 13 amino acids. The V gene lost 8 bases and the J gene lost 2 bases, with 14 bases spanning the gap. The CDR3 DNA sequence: TGTGCCAGGGGCCCGACACCACCCTACGAGCAGTACTTC. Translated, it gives CARGPTPPYEQYF.

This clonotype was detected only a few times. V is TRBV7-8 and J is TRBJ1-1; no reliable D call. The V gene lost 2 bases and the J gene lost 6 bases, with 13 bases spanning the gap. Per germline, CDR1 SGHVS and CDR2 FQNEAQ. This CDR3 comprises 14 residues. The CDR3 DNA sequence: TGTGCCAGCAGCTTACTGGCCGGTTGGTCTGAAGCTTTCTTT. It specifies CASSLLAGWSEAFF.

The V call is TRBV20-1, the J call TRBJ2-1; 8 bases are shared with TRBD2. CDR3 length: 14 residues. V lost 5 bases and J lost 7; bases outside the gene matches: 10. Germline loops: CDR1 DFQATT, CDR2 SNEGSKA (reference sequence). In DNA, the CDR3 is TGCAGTGCTCTGAGTAGCGGGAAGGTGAATGAGCAGTTCTTC. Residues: CSALSSGKVNEQFF.

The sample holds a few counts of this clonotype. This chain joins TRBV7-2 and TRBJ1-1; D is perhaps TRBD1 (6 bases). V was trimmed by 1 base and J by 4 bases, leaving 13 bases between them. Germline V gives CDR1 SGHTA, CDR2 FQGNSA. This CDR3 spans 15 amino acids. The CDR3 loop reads CASSLGITGITEAFF. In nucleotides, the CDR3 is TGTGCCAGCAGCTTAGGGATTACAGGGATCACTGAAGCTTTCTTT.

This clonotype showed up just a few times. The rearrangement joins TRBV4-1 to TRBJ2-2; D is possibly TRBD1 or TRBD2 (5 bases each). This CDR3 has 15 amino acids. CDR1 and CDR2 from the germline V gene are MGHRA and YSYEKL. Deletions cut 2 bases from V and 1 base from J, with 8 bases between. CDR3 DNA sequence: TGCGCCAGCAGCCAACCTGGGGGGAACACCGGGGAGCTGTTTTTT. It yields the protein CASSQPGGNTGELFF.

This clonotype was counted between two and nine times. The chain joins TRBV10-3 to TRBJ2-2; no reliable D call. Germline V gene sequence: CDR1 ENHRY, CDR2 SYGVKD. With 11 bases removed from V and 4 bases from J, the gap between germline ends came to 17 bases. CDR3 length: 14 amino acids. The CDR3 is CAAAVGLGTGELFF. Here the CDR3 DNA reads TGTGCCGCTGCCGTAGGGCTCGGCACCGGGGAGCTGTTTTTT.

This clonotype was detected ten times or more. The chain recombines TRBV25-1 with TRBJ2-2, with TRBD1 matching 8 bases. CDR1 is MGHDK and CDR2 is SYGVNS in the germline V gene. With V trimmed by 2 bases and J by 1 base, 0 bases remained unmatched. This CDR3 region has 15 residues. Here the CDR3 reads CASSEDRGNTGELFF. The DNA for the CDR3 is TGTGCCAGCAGTGAAGACAGGGGGAACACCGGGGAGCTGTTTTTT.